A single sample is the source of the 8 T cell receptor beta chains below, sequenced in a study of vaccination and CD4 T cells after COVID-19. For these TCRs, the target antigens are not known. Cultured CD4+ T cell DNA underwent sequencing with the Oncomine TCR Beta short-read assay. TCRdb re-called the PCR reads with MiXCR, one entry per CDR3 protein. The profile shows 12,000 or so distinct CDR3 sequences, about 53% of them singletons. This sample's treatment: 10-day PBMC culture with coronavirus spike peptide pools or control peptides (ViraFEST assay). The specimen sequenced was CD4+ T cells from blood, cultured in vitro. These receptors came from a human donor who had recovered from COVID-19.

This clonotype occurred a few times. The V call is TRBV6-5, the J call TRBJ2-5; D is uncertain. The CDR3 sequence is 14 residues long. V was shortened by 6 bases and J by 1 base, with 12 bases between the two germline ends. Germline V lookup: CDR1 MNHEY, CDR2 SVGAGI. For the CDR3, the DNA is TGTGCCAGCAGCTACCGACACCTCCAAGAGACCCAGTACTTC. It is translated as CASSYRHLQETQYF.

This clonotype has only one observation. The CDR3 protein is CATADPPGELFF. The CDR3 DNA is TGTGCCACGGCCGATCCTCCGGGGGAGCTGTTTTTT. The rearrangement joins TRBV10-3 to TRBJ2-2, with D unresolved. V lost 10 bases and J 8 bases, leaving 14 bases between the germline ends. Germline CDR1 is ENHRY and CDR2 is SYGVKD. This CDR3 spans 12 amino acids.

The chain uses TRBV6-2 or TRBV6-3 and TRBJ2-7; TRBD1 matches 11 bases. Trimming cost V 5 bases and J 5 bases; bases outside gene matches: 20. Germline CDR1 and CDR2: MNHEY and SVGEGT. This CDR3 is built from 19 residues. The CDR3 sequence is CASSPLWDRGTFRFHEQYF. The CDR3 coding sequence is TGTGCCAGCAGTCCCCTGTGGGACAGGGGGACCTTTCGGTTCCACGAGCAGTACTTC.

This chain links TRBV7-2 with TRBJ2-3, with D uncertain. V lost 5 bases and J lost 3, with 15 bases in between. In germline, CDR1 is SGHTA, CDR2 FQGNSA. CDR3 length: 15 amino acids. The CDR3 DNA is TGTGCCAGCAGCCCCTACGGTAGGGTGACAGATACGCAGTATTTT. Protein product: CASSPYGRVTDTQYF.

This rearrangement joins TRBV14 to TRBJ1-4, with D unclear. Germline V gene sequence: CDR1 SGHDN, CDR2 FVKESK. Trimming stripped 6 bases from V and 3 bases from J, with 8 bases between. The CDR3 consists of 13 residues. CDR3 sequence (DNA): TGTGCCAGCAGAAACGGGGCTAATGAAAAACTGTTTTTT. Amino acids: CASRNGANEKLFF.

The chain combines TRBV3-1 with TRBJ2-4, with 7 bases fitting TRBD1. Germline CDR1 is LGHDT and CDR2 is YNNKEL (reference sequence). This CDR3 has 18 residues. Trimming took 1 base from V and 1 from J; bases not matched to a gene: 10. The CDR3 spells CASSQVLGQGVAKNIQYF. The DNA of the CDR3 is TGTGCCAGCAGCCAAGTATTGGGGCAGGGGGTGGCCAAAAACATTCAGTACTTC.

Only a few counts were recorded for this clonotype. This sequence joins TRBV20-1 and TRBJ2-5; TRBD2 matches at 11 bases. The CDR3 runs 15 residues. Germline V lookup: CDR1 DFQATT, CDR2 SNEGSKA (reference sequence). Trimming removed 0 bases from V and 6 bases from J; junction bases left unmatched: 6. The CDR3 loop is CSAREALAGEKTQYF. The CDR3 coding sequence is TGCAGTGCTAGAGAGGCACTAGCGGGAGAAAAGACCCAGTACTTC.

This clonotype was seen only a few times. The chain recombines TRBV2 with TRBJ2-5, with 9 bases that match TRBD1. The CDR3 runs 13 residues. Germline CDR1 is SNHLY and CDR2 is FYNNEI. Trimming cost V 4 bases and J 7 bases; bases outside gene matches: 4. The CDR3 spells CASSVGQGGTQYF. The CDR3 DNA is TGTGCCAGCAGTGTGGGACAGGGCGGGACCCAGTACTTC.